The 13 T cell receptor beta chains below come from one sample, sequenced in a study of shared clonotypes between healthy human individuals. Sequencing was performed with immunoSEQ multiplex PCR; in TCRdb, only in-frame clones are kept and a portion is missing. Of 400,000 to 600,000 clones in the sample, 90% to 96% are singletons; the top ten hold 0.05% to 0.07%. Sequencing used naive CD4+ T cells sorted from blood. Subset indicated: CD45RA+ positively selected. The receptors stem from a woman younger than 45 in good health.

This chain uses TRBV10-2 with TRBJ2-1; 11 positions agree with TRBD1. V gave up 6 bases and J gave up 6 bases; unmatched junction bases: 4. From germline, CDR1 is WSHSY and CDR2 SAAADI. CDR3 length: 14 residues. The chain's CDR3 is CASRQDRGPNEQFF. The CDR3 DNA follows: TGCGCCAGCAGACAGGACAGGGGGCCCAATGAGCAGTTCTTC.

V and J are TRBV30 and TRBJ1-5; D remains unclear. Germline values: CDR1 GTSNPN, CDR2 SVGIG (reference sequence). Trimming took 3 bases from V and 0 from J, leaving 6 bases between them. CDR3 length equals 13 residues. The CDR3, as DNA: TGTGCCTGGAGCCGCTATAGCAATCAGCCCCAGCATTTT. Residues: CAWSRYSNQPQHF.

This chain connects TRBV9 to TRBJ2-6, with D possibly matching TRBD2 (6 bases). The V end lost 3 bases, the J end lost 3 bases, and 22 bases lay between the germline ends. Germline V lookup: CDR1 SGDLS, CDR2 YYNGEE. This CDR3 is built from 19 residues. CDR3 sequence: CASSGGGLAGPRGANVLTF. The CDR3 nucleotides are TGTGCCAGCAGCGGGGGAGGTCTTGCAGGCCCTCGTGGGGCCAACGTCCTGACTTTC.

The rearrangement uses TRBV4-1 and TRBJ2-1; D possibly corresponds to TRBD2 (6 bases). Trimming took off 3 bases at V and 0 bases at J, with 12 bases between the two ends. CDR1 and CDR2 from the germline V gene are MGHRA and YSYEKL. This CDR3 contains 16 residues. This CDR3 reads CASSQLASSSYNEQFF. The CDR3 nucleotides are TGCGCCAGCAGCCAGCTAGCGTCAAGCTCCTACAATGAGCAGTTCTTC.

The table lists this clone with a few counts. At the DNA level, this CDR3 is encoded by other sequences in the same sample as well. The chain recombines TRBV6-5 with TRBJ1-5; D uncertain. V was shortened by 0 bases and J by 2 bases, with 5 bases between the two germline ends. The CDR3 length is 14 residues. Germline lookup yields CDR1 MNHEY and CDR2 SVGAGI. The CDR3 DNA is TGTGCCAGCAGTTACTCACGCGGCAATCAGCCCCAGCATTTT. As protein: CASSYSRGNQPQHF.

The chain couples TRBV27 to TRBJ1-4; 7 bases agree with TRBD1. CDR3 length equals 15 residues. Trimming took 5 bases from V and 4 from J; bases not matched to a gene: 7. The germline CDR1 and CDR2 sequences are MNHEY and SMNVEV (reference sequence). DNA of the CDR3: TGTGCCAGCAGTACCGGACAGGCCCTTAATGAAAAACTGTTTTTT. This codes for CASSTGQALNEKLFF.

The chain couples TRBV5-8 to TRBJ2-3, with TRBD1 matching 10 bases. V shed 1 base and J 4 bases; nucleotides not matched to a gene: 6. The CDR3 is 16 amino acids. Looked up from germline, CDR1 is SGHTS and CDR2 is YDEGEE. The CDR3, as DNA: TGTGCCAGCAGCTTGTCTAAGGACAGGGGGGCAGATACGCAGTATTTT. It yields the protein CASSLSKDRGADTQYF.

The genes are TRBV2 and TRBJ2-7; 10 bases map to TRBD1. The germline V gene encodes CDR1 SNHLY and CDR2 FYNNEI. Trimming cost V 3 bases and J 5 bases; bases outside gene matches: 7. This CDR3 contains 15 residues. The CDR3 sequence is CASSEGGTGAHEQYF. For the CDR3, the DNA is TGTGCCAGCAGTGAGGGGGGGACAGGGGCACACGAGCAGTACTTC.

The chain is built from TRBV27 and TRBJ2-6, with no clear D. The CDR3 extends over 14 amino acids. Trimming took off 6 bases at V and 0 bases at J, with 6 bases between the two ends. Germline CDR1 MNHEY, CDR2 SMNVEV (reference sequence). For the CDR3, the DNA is TGTGCCAGCAGCACAATCTCTGGGGCCAACGTCCTGACTTTC. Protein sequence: CASSTISGANVLTF. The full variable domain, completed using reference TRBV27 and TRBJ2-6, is EAQVTQNPRYLITVTGKKLTVTCSQNMNHEYMSWYRQDPGLGLRQIYYSMNVEVTDKGDVPEGYKVSRKEKRNFPLILESPSPNQTSLYFCASSTISGANVLTFGAGSRLTVL.

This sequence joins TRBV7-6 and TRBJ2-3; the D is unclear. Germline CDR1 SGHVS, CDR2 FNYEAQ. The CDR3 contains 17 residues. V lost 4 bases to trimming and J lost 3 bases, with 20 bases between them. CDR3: CASSSKTSPGLTDTQYF. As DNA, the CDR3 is TGTGCCAGCAGCTCCAAGACTTCCCCCGGTTTGACAGATACGCAGTATTTT.

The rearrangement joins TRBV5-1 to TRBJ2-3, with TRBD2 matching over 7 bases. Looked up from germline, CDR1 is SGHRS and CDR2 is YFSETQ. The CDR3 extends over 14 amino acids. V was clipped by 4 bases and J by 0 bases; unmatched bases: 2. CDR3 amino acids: CASSLAVSTDTQYF. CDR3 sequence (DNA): TGCGCCAGCAGCCTAGCGGTGAGCACAGATACGCAGTATTTT.

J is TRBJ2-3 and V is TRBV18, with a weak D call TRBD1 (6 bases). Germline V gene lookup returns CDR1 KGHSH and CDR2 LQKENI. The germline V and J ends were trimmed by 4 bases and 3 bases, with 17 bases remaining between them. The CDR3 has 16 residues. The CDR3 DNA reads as TGTGCCAGCTCACTATGGGACACGAAGGCTACAGATACGCAGTATTTT. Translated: CASSLWDTKATDTQYF.

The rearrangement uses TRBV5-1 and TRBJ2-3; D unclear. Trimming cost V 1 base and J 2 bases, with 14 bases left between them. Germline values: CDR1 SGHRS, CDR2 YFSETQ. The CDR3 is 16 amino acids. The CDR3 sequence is CASSLTRARITDTQYF. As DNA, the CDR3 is TGCGCCAGCAGCTTGACAAGGGCCCGAATCACAGATACGCAGTATTTT.